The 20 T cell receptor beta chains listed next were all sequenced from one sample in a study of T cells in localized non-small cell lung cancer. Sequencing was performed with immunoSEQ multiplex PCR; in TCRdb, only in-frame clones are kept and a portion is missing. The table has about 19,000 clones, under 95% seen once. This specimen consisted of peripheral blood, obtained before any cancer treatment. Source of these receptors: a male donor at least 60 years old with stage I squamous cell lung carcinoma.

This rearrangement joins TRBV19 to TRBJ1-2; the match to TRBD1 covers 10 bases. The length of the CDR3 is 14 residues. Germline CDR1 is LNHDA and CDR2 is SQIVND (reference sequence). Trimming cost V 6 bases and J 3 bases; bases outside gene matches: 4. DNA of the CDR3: TGTGCCAGTAGGTTCGGGACAGGGGACTATGGCTACACCTTC. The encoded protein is CASRFGTGDYGYTF.

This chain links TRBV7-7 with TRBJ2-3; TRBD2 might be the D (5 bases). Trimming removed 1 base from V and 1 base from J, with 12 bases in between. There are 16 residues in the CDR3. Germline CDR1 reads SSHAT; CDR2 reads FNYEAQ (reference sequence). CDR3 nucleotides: TGTGCCAGCAGCTTAGGGGCTAGCCCGGGCACAGATACGCAGTATTTT. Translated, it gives CASSLGASPGTDTQYF.

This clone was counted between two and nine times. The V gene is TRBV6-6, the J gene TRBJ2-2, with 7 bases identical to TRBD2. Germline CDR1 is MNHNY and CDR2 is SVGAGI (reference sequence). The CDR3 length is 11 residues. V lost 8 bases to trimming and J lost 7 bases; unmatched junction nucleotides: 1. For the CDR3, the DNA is TGTGCCAGCGGGAGGGACGGGGAGCTGTTTTTT. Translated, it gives CASGRDGELFF.

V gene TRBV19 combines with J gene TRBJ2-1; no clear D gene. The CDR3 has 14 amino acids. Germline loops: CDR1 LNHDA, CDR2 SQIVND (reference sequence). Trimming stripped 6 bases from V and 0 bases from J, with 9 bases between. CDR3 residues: CASSILSSYNEQFF. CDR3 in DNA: TGTGCCAGTAGCATACTAAGCTCCTACAATGAGCAGTTCTTC.

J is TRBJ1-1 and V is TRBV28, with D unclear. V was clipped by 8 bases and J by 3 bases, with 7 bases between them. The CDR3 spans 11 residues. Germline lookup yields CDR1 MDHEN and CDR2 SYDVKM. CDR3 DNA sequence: TGTGCCAGCCTTGGGGACACTGAAGCTTTCTTT. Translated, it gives CASLGDTEAFF.

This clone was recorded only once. The CDR3 sequence is CASRGTAARSRGYTF. The DNA of the CDR3 is TGTGCCAGCCGAGGGACCGCGGCTAGGAGTCGTGGCTACACCTTC. This sequence joins TRBV6-5 and TRBJ1-2; TRBD1 might be the D (5 bases). This CDR3 has 15 residues. Trimming stripped 8 bases from V and 7 bases from J, with 23 bases between. The germline gives CDR1 MNHEY, CDR2 SVGAGI.

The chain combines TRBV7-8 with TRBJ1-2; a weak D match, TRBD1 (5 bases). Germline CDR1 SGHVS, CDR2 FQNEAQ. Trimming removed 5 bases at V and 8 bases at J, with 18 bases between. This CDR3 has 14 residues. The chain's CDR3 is CASSPGLQGEGYTF. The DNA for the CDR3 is TGTGCCAGCAGCCCGGGGCTACAAGGGGAAGGCTACACCTTC.

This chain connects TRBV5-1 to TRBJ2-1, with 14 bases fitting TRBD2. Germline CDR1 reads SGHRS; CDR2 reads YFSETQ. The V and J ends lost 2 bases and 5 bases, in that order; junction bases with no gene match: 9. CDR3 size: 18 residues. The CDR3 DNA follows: TGCGCCAGCAGCTTCTCCGGGACTAGCGGGAGAACCAACAATGAGCAGTTCTTC. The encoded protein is CASSFSGTSGRTNNEQFF.

CDR3 DNA: TGTGCCAGTAGCGGAGGCCAGAGGGAAGAGACCCAGTACTTC. Translation: CASSGGQREETQYF. The chain carries TRBV19 and TRBJ2-5; a possible D gene is TRBD2 (5 bases). Trimming stripped 6 bases from V and 3 bases from J, with 14 bases between. The CDR3 is made up of 14 amino acids. Per the germline V gene, CDR1 is LNHDA and CDR2 is SQIVND (reference sequence).

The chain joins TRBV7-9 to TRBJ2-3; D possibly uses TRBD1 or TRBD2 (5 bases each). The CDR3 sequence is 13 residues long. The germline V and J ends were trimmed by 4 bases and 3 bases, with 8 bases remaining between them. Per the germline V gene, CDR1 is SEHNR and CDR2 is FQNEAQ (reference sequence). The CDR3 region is CASSSWGTDTQYF. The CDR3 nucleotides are TGTGCCAGCAGCTCTTGGGGGACAGATACGCAGTATTTT. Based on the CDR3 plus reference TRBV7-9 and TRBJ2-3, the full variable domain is DTGVSQNPRHKITKRGQNVTFRCDPISEHNRLYWYRQTLGQGPEFLTYFQNEAQLEKSRLLSDRFSAERPKGSFSTLEIQRTEQGDSAMYLCASSSWGTDTQYFGPGTRLTVL.

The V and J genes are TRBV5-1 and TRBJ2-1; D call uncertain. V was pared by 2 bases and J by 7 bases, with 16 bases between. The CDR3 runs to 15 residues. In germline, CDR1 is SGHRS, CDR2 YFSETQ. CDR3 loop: CASSFSGGGKNEQFF. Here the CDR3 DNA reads TGCGCCAGCAGCTTTAGTGGCGGTGGAAAGAATGAGCAGTTCTTC.

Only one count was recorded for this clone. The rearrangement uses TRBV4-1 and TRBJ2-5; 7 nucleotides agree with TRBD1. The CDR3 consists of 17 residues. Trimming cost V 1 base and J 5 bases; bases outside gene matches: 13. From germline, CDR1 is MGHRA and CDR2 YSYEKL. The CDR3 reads CASSQGFSGVGGETQYF. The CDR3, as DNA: TGCGCCAGCAGCCAAGGGTTTTCAGGAGTAGGGGGCGAGACCCAGTACTTC.

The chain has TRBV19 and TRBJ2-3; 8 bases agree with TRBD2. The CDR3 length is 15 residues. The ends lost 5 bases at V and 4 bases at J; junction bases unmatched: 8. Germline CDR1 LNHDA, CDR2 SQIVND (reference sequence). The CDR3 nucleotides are TGTGCCAGTAGTCCCGTAGGACTAGCCGCAGATACGCAGTATTTT. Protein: CASSPVGLAADTQYF.

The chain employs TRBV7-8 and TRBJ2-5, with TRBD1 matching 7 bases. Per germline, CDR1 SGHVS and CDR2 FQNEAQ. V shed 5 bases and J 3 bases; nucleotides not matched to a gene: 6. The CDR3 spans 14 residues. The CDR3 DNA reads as TGTGCCAGCAGCCCTTGGACAGGAGAAGAGACCCAGTACTTC. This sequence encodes CASSPWTGEETQYF.

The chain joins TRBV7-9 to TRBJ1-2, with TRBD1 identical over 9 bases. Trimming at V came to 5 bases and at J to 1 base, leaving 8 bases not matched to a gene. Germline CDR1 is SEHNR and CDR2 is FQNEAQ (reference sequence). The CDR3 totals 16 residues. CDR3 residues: CASSHIRDRDNYGYTF. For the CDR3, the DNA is TGTGCCAGCAGCCACATCCGGGACAGGGATAACTATGGCTACACCTTC.

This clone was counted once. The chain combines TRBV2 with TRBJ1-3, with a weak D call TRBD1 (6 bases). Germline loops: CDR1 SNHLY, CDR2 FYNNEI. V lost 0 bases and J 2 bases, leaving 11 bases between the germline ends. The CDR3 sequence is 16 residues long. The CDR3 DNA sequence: TGTGCCAGCAGTGAAGCTCTGACAGGTCCTGGAAACACCATATATTTT. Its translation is CASSEALTGPGNTIYF.

For the CDR3, the DNA is TGTGCCACGACAGGGGAGAACACCGGGGAGCTGTTTTTT. Amino acids: CATTGENTGELFF. The chain couples TRBV2 to TRBJ2-2; TRBD1 matches 8 bases. From germline, CDR1 is SNHLY and CDR2 FYNNEI. The CDR3 runs 13 residues. The trim removed 10 bases at V and 1 base at J, leaving 2 bases unmatched.

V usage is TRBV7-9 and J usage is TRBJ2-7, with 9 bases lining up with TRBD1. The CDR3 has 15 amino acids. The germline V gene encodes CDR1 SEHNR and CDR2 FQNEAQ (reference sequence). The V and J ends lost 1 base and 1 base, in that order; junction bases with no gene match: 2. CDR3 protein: CASSLDGTGSYEQYF. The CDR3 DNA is TGTGCCAGCAGCTTAGATGGGACAGGGTCCTACGAGCAGTACTTC.

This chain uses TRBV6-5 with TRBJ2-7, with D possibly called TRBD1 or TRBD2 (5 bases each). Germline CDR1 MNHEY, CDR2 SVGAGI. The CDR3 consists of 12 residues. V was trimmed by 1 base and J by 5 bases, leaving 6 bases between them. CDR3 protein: CASSYLGDEQYF. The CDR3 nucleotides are TGTGCCAGCAGTTACTTGGGGGACGAGCAGTACTTC.

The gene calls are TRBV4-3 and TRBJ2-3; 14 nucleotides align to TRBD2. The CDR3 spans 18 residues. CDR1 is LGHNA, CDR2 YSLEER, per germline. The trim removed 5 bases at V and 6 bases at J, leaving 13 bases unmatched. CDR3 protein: CASSTGTSGRVWYDTQYF. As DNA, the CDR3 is TGCGCCAGCAGCACCGGGACTAGCGGGAGAGTTTGGTACGATACGCAGTATTTT.